This T cell receptor (beta chain) was observed in a study of blood T cell repertoires in COVID-19. The sample holds a few counts of this clone. The V gene end was trimmed by 5 bases and the J gene end by 0 bases; junction bases not matched to a gene: 24. The germline V gene encodes CDR1 MNHNY and CDR2 SVGAGI (reference sequence). This CDR3 has 22 amino acids. The protocol was immunoSEQ multiplex PCR, while the TCRdb copy is restricted to in-frame clones and leaves out a portion. The sample lists 150,000 to 190,000 clones; around four fifths were seen once. Sequences were obtained from peripheral blood. The source of this sequence is a woman of 80 years or more with acute or convalescent COVID-19. J is TRBJ1-4 and V is TRBV6-6; 7 nucleotides align to TRBD1. This CDR3 reads CASSRSLPGTANSATTNEKLFF. The CDR3 DNA reads as TGTGCCAGCAGTCGATCCCTCCCCGGGACAGCCAATTCTGCAACAACTAATGAAAAACTGTTTTTT.